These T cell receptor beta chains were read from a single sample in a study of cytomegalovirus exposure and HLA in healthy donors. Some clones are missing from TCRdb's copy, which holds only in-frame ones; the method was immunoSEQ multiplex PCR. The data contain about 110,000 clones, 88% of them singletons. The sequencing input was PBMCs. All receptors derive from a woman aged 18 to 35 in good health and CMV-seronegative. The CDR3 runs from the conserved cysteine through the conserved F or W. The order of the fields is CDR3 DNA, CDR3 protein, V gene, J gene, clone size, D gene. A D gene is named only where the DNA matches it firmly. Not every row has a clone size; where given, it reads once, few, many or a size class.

TGTGCCAGCAGCCCAGGGGGGATGAATTCACCCCTCCACTTT	CASSPGGMNSPLHF	TRBV28	TRBJ1-6	.	TRBD1
TGTGCCTGGAGTGACGGGGGGTACAATCAGCCCCAGCATTTT	CAWSDGGYNQPQHF	TRBV30	TRBJ1-5	.	.
TGTGCCAGCAGCGTCGTCGGTGAGTCCTACGAGCAGTACTTC	CASSVVGESYEQYF	TRBV13	TRBJ2-7	.	.
TGTGCCATCAGTGAGTCTGGGGGCGCTTACAATGAGCAGTTCTTC	CAISESGGAYNEQFF	TRBV10-3	TRBJ2-1	.	.
TGTGCCAGCAGCCCGGGACAGTTAAACACTGAAGCTTTCTTT	CASSPGQLNTEAFF	TRBV27	TRBJ1-1	.	TRBD1
TGCGCCAGCAGCCACCACCCGACAGGGCGAAACACCGGGGAGCTGTTTTTT	CASSHHPTGRNTGELFF	TRBV4-1	TRBJ2-2	.	TRBD1
TGTGCCAGCAGTTCGAGCAGGGCTGTCCACAATGAGCAGTTCTTC	CASSSSRAVHNEQFF	TRBV28	TRBJ2-1	.	.
TGCAGCGTTGGGGACTCACCAGGGGGCCACGAGCAGTACTTC	CSVGDSPGGHEQYF	TRBV29-1	TRBJ2-7	.	TRBD1
TGTGCCACCACCTGGCAGGCTGGGAACACTGAAGCTTTCTTT	CATTWQAGNTEAFF	TRBV15	TRBJ1-1	.	.
TGCGCCAGCAGCTCACGGACAGACTACTCGAACTATGGCTACACCTTC	CASSSRTDYSNYGYTF	TRBV5-1	TRBJ1-2	.	.
TGCGCCAGCAGCCAAGAACAAGGGGTACCGGGACTAGCGGGGGAAAGCGGTGAGACCCAGTACTTC	CASSQEQGVPGLAGESGETQYF	TRBV4-1	TRBJ2-5	.	TRBD2
TGCGCCAGCAGCGGAACAATAATAGCGGGAGACACAGATACGCAGTATTTT	CASSGTIIAGDTDTQYF	TRBV5-1	TRBJ2-3	.	TRBD2
TGTGCCAGCAGCTTAACGGGAGTCTATGGCTACACCTTC	CASSLTGVYGYTF	TRBV11-2	TRBJ1-2	few	.
TGTGCCAGCAGCTTGGGGGGGAGGGGCGGCAATCAGCCCCAGCATTTT	CASSLGGRGGNQPQHF	TRBV5-4	TRBJ1-5	.	.
TGTGCCAGCAGCTTGGGGACAAACACTGAAGCTTTCTTT	CASSLGTNTEAFF	TRBV5-6	TRBJ1-1	.	.
TGTGCCAGCAGCTCCAGACTAGCGGGAGGGCCCTCATGGGAGACCCAGTACTTC	CASSSRLAGGPSWETQYF	TRBV5-4	TRBJ2-5	few	TRBD2
TGTGCCTGGAATAAGGGGGTCTACGAGCAGTACTTC	CAWNKGVYEQYF	TRBV30	TRBJ2-7	.	.
TGTGCCTGGGGACAGGGATGGGAAGAGACCCAGTACTTC	CAWGQGWEETQYF	TRBV30	TRBJ2-5	.	TRBD1
TGTGCCCGGGTAGCCTCCTACAATGAGCAGTTCTTC	CARVASYNEQFF	TRBV6-7	TRBJ2-1	.	.
TGCGCCAGCAGCTTGGCCCTAGCGGGGGGGTATGATGAGCAGTTCTTC	CASSLALAGGYDEQFF	TRBV5-1	TRBJ2-1	.	TRBD2
TGTGCCAGCTCCCTAAACCGGGACAGGTCCTACGAGCAGTACTTC	CASSLNRDRSYEQYF	TRBV25-1	TRBJ2-7	.	TRBD1
TGTGCCAGCTCACCACTCTATAGACAGGGAGCTTCCTACGAGCAGTACTTC	CASSPLYRQGASYEQYF	TRBV18	TRBJ2-7	once	TRBD1
TGTGCCAGCAGTGGGACTCTTCCAGCCTACGAGCAGTACTTC	CASSGTLPAYEQYF	TRBV6-6	TRBJ2-7	.	.
TGTGCCAGCAGTACCCTTCTGGGGGGCACTGAAGCTTTCTTT	CASSTLLGGTEAFF	TRBV25-1	TRBJ1-1	.	.
TGTGCCAGCAGCTTATTGCGTCTGGCTAGCGGGAGACATGAGCAGTTCTTC	CASSLLRLASGRHEQFF	TRBV7-8	TRBJ2-1	.	TRBD2
TGTGCCAGCAGCTTAGTTAGGGGGAGGAACACTGAAGCTTTCTTT	CASSLVRGRNTEAFF	TRBV11-2	TRBJ1-1	.	.
TGTGCCAGCCGAGACTTCCCCAGCACAGATACGCAGTATTTT	CASRDFPSTDTQYF	TRBV19	TRBJ2-3	.	.
TGTGCCAGCAGCGTAGGTTGGGGCGGGAGGGCCGATGAGCAGTTCTTC	CASSVGWGGRADEQFF	TRBV9	TRBJ2-1	once	TRBD2
TGTGCCAGCAGCCAGGGGACAGTCTCTAGCACAGATACGCAGTATTTT	CASSQGTVSSTDTQYF	TRBV5-8	TRBJ2-3	once	TRBD1
TGTGCCAGCAGTCACGGCTGGACAGGGACGAACACTGAAGCTTTCTTT	CASSHGWTGTNTEAFF	TRBV7-2	TRBJ1-1	.	TRBD1
TGTGCCAGCAGCTTAGTTGAGGGCCTCACAGATACGCAGTATTTT	CASSLVEGLTDTQYF	TRBV7-8	TRBJ2-3	.	.
TGTGCCAGCAGTTCGACAGGGACTAGCACAGATACGCAGTATTTT	CASSSTGTSTDTQYF	TRBV27	TRBJ2-3	.	.
TGTGCCAGCAGCCACTGGGAGGGGGGGGCGGAGGAGACCCAGTACTTC	CASSHWEGGAEETQYF	TRBV7-8	TRBJ2-5	.	.
TGTGCCAGCAGCTTGGGGCAGTACCAAGAGACCCAGTACTTC	CASSLGQYQETQYF	TRBV5-8	TRBJ2-5	.	.
TGTGCCAGCAGTACCCCCGGGGGGAACTACAATGAGCAGTTCTTC	CASSTPGGNYNEQFF	TRBV28	TRBJ2-1	.	TRBD2
TGTGCCAGCAGCTTAGCAAGGACTCAGAACACCGGGGAGCTGTTTTTT	CASSLARTQNTGELFF	TRBV7-2	TRBJ2-2	.	.
TGTGCCAGCAGTTGGGGGACAGGGACTACTAGCACAGATACGCAGTATTTT	CASSWGTGTTSTDTQYF	TRBV27	TRBJ2-3	.	TRBD1
TGTGCCAGCAGCTTAGACGTGCAGGCCTACGAGCAGTACTTC	CASSLDVQAYEQYF	TRBV7-2	TRBJ2-7	.	.
TGTGCCAGCACCGATACGGGGGGGCGCACCGGGGAGCTGTTTTTT	CASTDTGGRTGELFF	TRBV7-2	TRBJ2-2	.	TRBD2
TGTGCCAGCAGTTCCCACCCAGGGGTAGAGGGTCAGCCCCAGCATTTT	CASSSHPGVEGQPQHF	TRBV28	TRBJ1-5	.	.
TGTGCCAGCAGCGTAGCAGGGGGCTGGGCTGAAGCTTTCTTT	CASSVAGGWAEAFF	TRBV9	TRBJ1-1	.	TRBD1
TGTGCCAGCAGCTTCTCGACAGGGGAAAAACTGTTTTTT	CASSFSTGEKLFF	TRBV7-6	TRBJ1-4	.	TRBD1
TGTGCCAGCAGCTCGGGGACAGGGATCAATGAGCAGTTCTTC	CASSSGTGINEQFF	TRBV7-3	TRBJ2-1	.	TRBD1
TGTGCCAGCAGCTTTCTCGGGGGGGTTCAAGAGACCCAGTACTTC	CASSFLGGVQETQYF	TRBV7-2	TRBJ2-5	.	TRBD2
TGTGCCAGCTCATCCGCTAACGGGGGCTACGAGCAGTACTTC	CASSSANGGYEQYF	TRBV18	TRBJ2-7	.	.
TGTGCCAGCAGCTCCAGCGGGAGTAACTCCTACAATGAGCAGTTCTTC	CASSSSGSNSYNEQFF	TRBV11-3	TRBJ2-1	.	TRBD2
TGTGCCAGCAGCATCCCCTCACAGGGAAGAGCCCAGCCCCAGCATTTT	CASSIPSQGRAQPQHF	TRBV21-1	TRBJ1-5	.	.
TGTGCCAGCAGCACTTCCGGGACAGGGGGAGAAAGGCCCCAGCATTTT	CASSTSGTGGERPQHF	TRBV7-2	TRBJ1-5	.	TRBD1
TGTGCCAGCAGTTTGGGCCCAATGAACTATGGCTACACCTTC	CASSLGPMNYGYTF	TRBV27	TRBJ1-2	once	.
TGTGCCACGCGGACCGGGACAGGGCTCTACGAGCAGTACTTC	CATRTGTGLYEQYF	TRBV27	TRBJ2-7	.	TRBD1
TGTGCCAGCAGTTACCCACAGGGGGCGGGCGGCTACACCTTC	CASSYPQGAGGYTF	TRBV6-6	TRBJ1-2	.	TRBD1
TGTGCCAGCAGCGCCATTCGACAGGGCGGTGGCTACACCTTC	CASSAIRQGGGYTF	TRBV27	TRBJ1-2	.	TRBD1
TGTGCCTGGAGTGCTGCCCGGACAGGGGTTTTAGCCGGGGAGCTGTTTTTT	CAWSAARTGVLAGELFF	TRBV30	TRBJ2-2	.	TRBD1
TGTGCCAGTAGTATCAGACAGGGGAGGACTAGCGGGAGACGCAATGAGCAGTTCTTC	CASSIRQGRTSGRRNEQFF	TRBV19	TRBJ2-1	.	TRBD2
TGCGCCAGCAGCCAAGAGTCGTCCGGACTAGCGGACCTTGAGCAGTTCTTC	CASSQESSGLADLEQFF	TRBV4-3	TRBJ2-1	.	TRBD2
TGTGCCAGCAGCTTACAGGGGAACTACGAGCAGTACTTC	CASSLQGNYEQYF	TRBV11-3	TRBJ2-7	once	.
TGTGCCAGCAGCTTCAGGGGGGGACTAGCGGGGCGCACAGATACGCAGTATTTT	CASSFRGGLAGRTDTQYF	TRBV7-2	TRBJ2-3	.	TRBD2
TGTGCCAGCAGCTTAGGATGGGGCGGTCAGTCACCCCTCCACTTT	CASSLGWGGQSPLHF	TRBV7-2	TRBJ1-6	.	.
TGTGCCAGCAGCCCCCTTCCCCAAGAGACCCAGTACTTC	CASSPLPQETQYF	TRBV7-3	TRBJ2-5	.	.